Here is one T cell receptor beta chain with its context. Its specificity is not known. Data came from immunoSEQ multiplex PCR; TCRdb stores just in-frame clones and leaves some out. The sample has under 70,000 clones, over 75% seen once. Indicated time point: week 23, last vaccination. Each vaccine dose was 300 ug of mutant IDH1 20-mer peptide, with topical imiquimod. Astrocytomas found in donors were new, WHO grade 3 or 4, IDH1-mutant and ATRX-lost. The CDR3 is 15 amino acids. Germline CDR1 and CDR2: SGHNT and YYREEE (reference sequence). V was shortened by 0 bases and J by 0 bases, with 7 bases between the two germline ends. The data were taken from a study of a mutant IDH1 vaccine in newly diagnosed glioma. The wider study: Treated patients comprised around 60% males and around 40% females, mean age approximately 42 years. Those enrolled had earlier been treated with radiotherapy, temozolomide, or both, mostly both.

Here the sequenced sample was PBMCs, taken from a glioma patient whose treatment included an IDH1 peptide vaccine. The chain couples TRBV5-4 to TRBJ1-3; D call uncertain. The receptor's source is a man between 18 and 35 years old with glioma. The CDR3: CASSLDADSGNTIYF. The DNA for the CDR3 is TGTGCCAGCAGCTTGGACGCGGACTCTGGAAACACCATATATTTT.